A selection of T cell receptor beta chains follows, all from one sample in a study of blood T cell repertoires in COVID-19. Sequencing was performed with immunoSEQ multiplex PCR; in TCRdb, only in-frame clones are kept and a portion is missing. The sample has 45,000 to 55,000 clones, 80% to 90% seen once. The sample comprised peripheral blood. These receptors originate from a human donor in a cohort sampled during active COVID-19. CDR3s include the opening cysteine and the closing phenylalanine or tryptophan. The D gene is left open where the match is weak. Not all rows give a size; the values are once, few, many and, for expanded clones, a class.

>NA|TRBV30|TRBJ2-7|once
CAWSPAGAIGEQYF
TGTGCCTGGAGTCCGGCGGGGGCCATTGGAGAGCAGTACTTC
>NA|TRBV9|TRBJ1-6|NA
CASSVGGLPNNSPLHF
TGTGCCAGCAGCGTAGGGGGGCTACCGAATAATTCACCCCTCCACTTT
>TRBD2|TRBV11-2|TRBJ2-5|NA
CASKRGGVETQYF
TGTGCCAGCAAACGGGGGGGCGTGGAGACCCAGTACTTC
>NA|TRBV6-5|TRBJ1-2|NA
CASSYSSRGYGYTF
TGTGCCAGCAGTTACTCGAGTAGGGGCTATGGCTACACCTTC
>TRBD2|TRBV7-2|TRBJ2-3|NA
CASSLVQRGRGTQYF
TGTGCCAGCAGCTTAGTCCAGCGGGGAAGAGGTACGCAGTATTTT
>NA|TRBV9|TRBJ1-3|NA
CASSVGSGRRNTIYF
TGTGCCAGCAGCGTAGGGTCCGGGAGGAGGAACACCATATATTTT
>TRBD2|TRBV7-2|TRBJ2-3|NA
CASSHSGRGVDTQYF
TGTGCCAGCAGTCATAGCGGGAGGGGGGTAGATACGCAGTATTTT
>TRBD2|TRBV5-1|TRBJ2-1|few
CASSLPTGTSGDNEQFF
TGCGCCAGCAGCTTACCGACCGGGACTAGCGGCGACAATGAGCAGTTCTTC
>NA|TRBV7-2|TRBJ1-3|NA
CASSSQGLRGNTIYF
TGTGCCAGCAGCTCCCAGGGGTTAAGGGGAAACACCATATATTTT
>TRBD1|TRBV27|TRBJ1-5|NA
CASSLSLVGQGGNQPQHF
TGTGCCAGCAGTTTATCGTTAGTTGGACAGGGCGGCAATCAGCCCCAGCATTTT
>NA|TRBV5-1|TRBJ2-3|NA
CASSDGREPSSTDTQYF
TGCGCCAGCAGCGACGGACGGGAACCATCTAGCACAGATACGCAGTATTTT
>NA|TRBV7-2|TRBJ1-1|NA
CASSLAAGRTNTEAFF
TGTGCCAGCAGCTTAGCGGCAGGCAGGACTAACACTGAAGCTTTCTTT
>TRBD1|TRBV2|TRBJ1-2|NA
CASSVADRIGQGLIFYGYTF
TGTGCCAGCAGTGTCGCAGATCGGATCGGACAGGGGCTGATCTTCTATGGCTACACCTTC
>TRBD2|TRBV9|TRBJ2-3|NA
CASSGRTSGAFTDTQYF
TGTGCCAGCAGCGGGCGGACTAGCGGGGCCTTCACAGATACGCAGTATTTT
>TRBD2|TRBV3-1/TRBV3-2|TRBJ2-1|NA
CASSQGSGGAGKLQFF
TGTGCCAGCAGCCAGGGAAGCGGGGGGGCGGGAAAGTTGCAGTTCTTC
>TRBD1|TRBV9|TRBJ2-1|NA
CASSVGNRGADNEQFF
TGTGCCAGCAGCGTAGGAAACAGGGGTGCAGACAATGAGCAGTTCTTC
>NA|TRBV5-6|TRBJ1-1|NA
CASSLQNRKAFF
TGTGCCAGCAGCTTGCAGAACAGGAAAGCTTTCTTT
>NA|TRBV3-1/TRBV3-2|TRBJ1-2|NA
CASSQDRGPRYGYTF
TGTGCCAGCAGCCAAGACAGGGGACCAAGGTATGGCTACACCTTC
>TRBD1|TRBV6-5|TRBJ1-2|NA
CASSRQPGGDGYTF
TGTGCCAGCAGTAGGCAGCCAGGGGGCGATGGCTACACCTTC
>TRBD1|TRBV9|TRBJ1-2|few
CASSLRGGYTF
TGTGCCAGCAGCCTCAGGGGGGGCTACACCTTC
>NA|TRBV7-9|TRBJ1-6|few
CASSLAGLYNSPLHF
TGTGCCAGCAGCTTAGCTGGCCTCTATAATTCACCCCTCCACTTT
>NA|TRBV5-8|TRBJ2-3|NA
CASSAYRGLSDTQYF
TGTGCCAGCAGCGCGTACAGGGGACTCTCAGATACGCAGTATTTT
>NA|TRBV7-9|TRBJ1-3|NA
CASSHSSGNTIYF
TGTGCCAGCAGCCACAGCTCTGGAAACACCATATATTTT
>NA|TRBV24-1|TRBJ2-5|NA
CATSDQYQETQYF
TGTGCCACCAGTGACCAGTACCAAGAGACCCAGTACTTC
>TRBD1|TRBV6-5|TRBJ1-2|NA
CASSYRQGEYGYTF
TGTGCCAGCAGTTACCGACAGGGAGAATATGGCTACACCTTC
>NA|TRBV5-4|TRBJ2-5|once
CASSLDTKTQYF
TGTGCCAGCAGCTTGGATACAAAGACCCAGTACTTC
>NA|TRBV19|TRBJ1-1|NA
CASSIDPGATEAFF
TGTGCCAGTAGTATAGATCCGGGAGCCACTGAAGCTTTCTTT
>NA|TRBV2|TRBJ1-5|few
CASRGAWDQPQHF
TGTGCCAGCCGGGGGGCCTGGGATCAGCCCCAGCATTTT
>TRBD2|TRBV7-2|TRBJ2-3|NA
CASSSRTSGILTDTQYF
TGTGCCAGCAGCTCCCGGACTAGCGGGATCCTCACAGATACGCAGTATTTT
>NA|TRBV2|TRBJ2-7|NA
CASRVAVTSYEQYF
TGTGCCAGCAGGGTAGCGGTGACCTCCTACGAGCAGTACTTC
>NA|TRBV9|TRBJ1-1|NA
CASSALFGESTEAFF
TGTGCCAGCAGCGCCCTCTTCGGGGAGAGCACTGAAGCTTTCTTT
>NA|TRBV2|TRBJ2-2|once
CASYADSYGELFF
TGTGCCAGCTACGCTGACAGTTACGGGGAGCTGTTTTTT
>TRBD1|TRBV7-8|TRBJ1-5|few
CASSLGTGLNQPQHF
TGTGCCAGCAGCTTGGGGACAGGGTTAAATCAGCCCCAGCATTTT
>NA|TRBV5-1|TRBJ2-7|NA
CASSLVEREQYF
TGCGCCAGCAGCTTGGTGGAGAGAGAGCAGTACTTC
>NA|TRBV15|TRBJ2-7|NA
CATSRELAGLSSYEQYF
TGTGCCACCAGCAGAGAGTTGGCGGGGCTGAGCTCCTACGAGCAGTACTTC